What follows are 18 T cell receptor beta chains derived from one specimen sequenced in a study of cytomegalovirus exposure and HLA in healthy donors (dated by TCRdb to 2016 to 2017). The protocol used for the library was the immunoSEQ multiplex PCR assay. A mixture of 60 forward primers for TCR Vbeta segments and 13 reverse primers for TCR Jbeta segments was used in the multiplex PCR. This immuneACCESS table, as held by TCRdb, lists in-frame sequences with V and J called but not all clones. Of the missing ones, under half trace to an unresolved V gene in checked studies; the others have no known cause. This sample comprises about 160,000 clones, roughly 71% of them detected only once. The top ten clones comprise almost 3% of the sample. The sequenced sample was PBMCs. The receptors here all came from a woman between 45 and 60 years old in good health and CMV-seropositive.

The rearrangement uses TRBV6-5 and TRBJ1-1, with a weak D call TRBD1 (6 bases). The CDR3 runs to 15 residues. CDR1 is MNHEY and CDR2 is SVGAGI in the germline V gene. The V end lost 5 bases, the J end lost 4 bases, and 17 bases lay between the germline ends. CDR3 nucleotide sequence: TGTGCCAGCAGTCCGTCATCGACAGGTGGCACTGAAGCTTTCTTT. Amino acids: CASSPSSTGGTEAFF.

This clone came up a few times. In DNA form, the CDR3 reads TGTGCCAGCAGCTTCGGTGTGAGCGGGGGGAACAATGAGCAGTTCTTC. Translation: CASSFGVSGGNNEQFF. The chain couples TRBV5-4 to TRBJ2-1; 9 bases are a match to TRBD2. The length of the CDR3 is 16 residues. Germline V gene sequence: CDR1 SGHNT, CDR2 YYREEE (reference sequence). V lost 2 bases and J lost 5; bases outside the gene matches: 8.

The V call is TRBV18, the J call TRBJ1-6; D call uncertain. The V gene's germline CDR1 is KGHSH and CDR2 LQKENI. V lost 3 bases, J lost 9 bases, and 12 bases lay in between. There are 14 residues in the CDR3. This CDR3 is CASSPERAISPLHF. CDR3 DNA: TGTGCCAGCTCACCGGAGCGTGCCATTTCACCCCTCCACTTT.

This clone was detected once. The genes are TRBV6-1 and TRBJ1-5, with 8 nucleotides matching TRBD1. There are 14 residues in the CDR3. V trimming: 7 bases; J trimming: 2 bases; junction bases outside the gene matches: 4. Germline V gene lookup returns CDR1 MNHNS and CDR2 SASEGT. The CDR3 loop is CASKVTGGNQPQHF. The DNA for the CDR3 is TGTGCCAGCAAGGTGACAGGGGGCAATCAGCCCCAGCATTTT.

In its sample, this clone was seen once. The V gene is TRBV23-1, the J gene TRBJ2-1, with 10 nucleotides matching TRBD1. TRBV23-1 is annotated as an ORF whose role is uncertain. Trimming cost V 4 bases and J 5 bases; bases outside gene matches: 5. The CDR3 spans 15 residues. CDR3 DNA sequence: TGCGCCAGCAGTCCCGACGGGACAGGGGACAATGAGCAGTTCTTC. It translates to CASSPDGTGDNEQFF.

This chain connects TRBV23-1 to TRBJ2-3, with 9 bases matching TRBD1. TRBV23-1 is flagged as an ORF with uncertain function. The trim removed 6 bases at V and 4 bases at J, leaving 11 bases unmatched. This CDR3 has 16 residues. The CDR3 DNA follows: TGCGCCAGCAGCCGGATCCGGGACAGGGTTGCAGATACGCAGTATTTT. It translates to CASSRIRDRVADTQYF.

The genes are TRBV4-1 and TRBJ1-6; unclear D gene. The V gene lost 4 bases and the J gene lost 0 bases, with 10 bases spanning the gap. CDR1 and CDR2 (germline): MGHRA, YSYEKL. The CDR3 extends over 16 amino acids. CDR3 protein: CASSRGESSYNSPLHF. The CDR3 nucleotides are TGCGCCAGCAGCCGAGGAGAGAGCTCCTATAATTCACCCCTCCACTTT.

This clone appeared a few times. The chain has TRBV7-8 and TRBJ2-1, with D possibly TRBD2 on 5 matching bases. CDR3 length: 16 residues. Germline CDR1 reads SGHVS; CDR2 reads FQNEAQ. The ends were cut back, 1 base at V and 2 bases at J, with 12 bases in the middle. The CDR3 loop reads CASSLVWTATYNEQFF. In DNA form, the CDR3 reads TGTGCCAGCAGCTTAGTTTGGACTGCCACCTACAATGAGCAGTTCTTC.

This chain joins TRBV10-3 and TRBJ1-2; D not resolved. Germline V gene data show CDR1 as ENHRY and CDR2 as SYGVKD. V dropped 3 bases and J dropped 3 bases, with 5 bases sitting between them. The CDR3 has 12 residues. In DNA form, the CDR3 reads TGTGCCATCAGTGAACCGGACTATGGCTACACCTTC. Residues: CAISEPDYGYTF.

V gene TRBV6-1 combines with J gene TRBJ1-1; D is perhaps TRBD1 (6 bases). V was clipped by 6 bases and J by 3 bases, with 14 bases between them. The CDR3 consists of 14 residues. The germline CDR1 and CDR2 sequences are MNHNS and SASEGT. CDR3 sequence: CASRGAMRDTEAFF. CDR3 nucleotide sequence: TGTGCCAGCAGGGGGGCTATGAGGGACACTGAAGCTTTCTTT.

This chain joins TRBV29-1 and TRBJ1-2; D perhaps matches TRBD1 (6 bases). The CDR3 has 10 amino acids. V lost 6 bases and J lost 7, with 9 bases in between. Germline CDR1 is SQVTM and CDR2 is ANQGSEA. CDR3 amino acids: CSVGGSGYTF. CDR3 bases: TGCAGCGTAGGGGGAAGTGGCTACACCTTC.

CDR3 bases: TGTGCCAGCAGCTTAAGAACAGGGGGTTATGGCTACACCTTC. This gives the protein CASSLRTGGYGYTF. This rearrangement joins TRBV11-2 to TRBJ1-2; 8 bases are shared with TRBD1. Looked up from germline, CDR1 is SGHAT and CDR2 is FQNNGV. V lost 2 bases to trimming and J lost 5 bases; unmatched junction nucleotides: 4. The CDR3 is made up of 14 amino acids.

This clone has just one count. V and J are TRBV5-1 and TRBJ1-5; possible D gene TRBD1, 6 bases. V gave up 0 bases and J gave up 3 bases, with 7 bases separating them. The germline V gene encodes CDR1 SGHRS and CDR2 YFSETQ. This CDR3 is 14 amino acids long. The CDR3 DNA follows: TGCGCCAGCAGCTTGGGACAGGCCAATCAGCCCCAGCATTTT. Encoded protein: CASSLGQANQPQHF.

The chain uses TRBV5-1 and TRBJ1-1; no clear D gene. Trimming shortened V by 1 base and J by 1 base, and 14 bases separated the two germline ends. CDR1 is SGHRS, CDR2 YFSETQ, per germline. The CDR3 consists of 16 residues. The CDR3 spells CASSLSSGLRNTEAFF. DNA for the CDR3: TGCGCCAGCAGCTTGTCCTCAGGACTGAGGAACACTGAAGCTTTCTTT. Filled out from reference TRBV5-1 and TRBJ1-1, the complete variable domain reads KAGVTQTPRYLIKTRGQQVTLSCSPISGHRSVSWYQQTPGQGLQFLFEYFSETQRNKGNFPGRFSGRQFSNSRSEMNVSTLELGDSALYLCASSLSSGLRNTEAFFGQGTRLTVV.

The chain joins TRBV6-6 to TRBJ1-2; 9 nucleotides align to TRBD1. The germline V gene encodes CDR1 MNHNY and CDR2 SVGAGI (reference sequence). There are 14 residues in the CDR3. V trimming: 4 bases; J trimming: 7 bases; junction bases outside the gene matches: 7. The CDR3 protein is CASSFGQGFSGYTF. As DNA, the CDR3 is TGTGCCAGCAGTTTCGGACAGGGGTTTTCTGGCTACACCTTC.

The chain is built from TRBV7-6 and TRBJ2-7; TRBD1 matches 7 bases. Germline V gene lookup returns CDR1 SGHVS and CDR2 FNYEAQ. There are 14 residues in the CDR3. Unmatched junction bases numbered 6, after V lost 4 bases and J lost 3 bases. CDR3 sequence: CASSYRTGNYEQYF. DNA for the CDR3: TGTGCCAGCAGCTACCGGACAGGTAACTACGAGCAGTACTTC.

The chain carries TRBV7-6 and TRBJ2-7; 10 bases fit TRBD2. The CDR3 sequence is 15 residues long. Losses at the gene ends were 4 bases for V and 0 bases for J; bases not matched to a gene: 3. Germline V lookup: CDR1 SGHVS, CDR2 FNYEAQ. In DNA, the CDR3 is TGTGCCAGCAGCTCGACTAGCGGGCCCTCCTACGAGCAGTACTTC. This gives the protein CASSSTSGPSYEQYF.

J is TRBJ2-1 and V is TRBV5-1; D might be TRBD2 (6 bases). The V and J ends lost 2 bases and 7 bases respectively, with 16 bases between them. CDR1 is SGHRS, CDR2 YFSETQ, per germline. The CDR3 extends over 15 amino acids. The CDR3 DNA follows: TGCGCCAGCAGCTTTCCCGGGACTGCCTCTAATGAGCAGTTCTTC. Translating it yields CASSFPGTASNEQFF.